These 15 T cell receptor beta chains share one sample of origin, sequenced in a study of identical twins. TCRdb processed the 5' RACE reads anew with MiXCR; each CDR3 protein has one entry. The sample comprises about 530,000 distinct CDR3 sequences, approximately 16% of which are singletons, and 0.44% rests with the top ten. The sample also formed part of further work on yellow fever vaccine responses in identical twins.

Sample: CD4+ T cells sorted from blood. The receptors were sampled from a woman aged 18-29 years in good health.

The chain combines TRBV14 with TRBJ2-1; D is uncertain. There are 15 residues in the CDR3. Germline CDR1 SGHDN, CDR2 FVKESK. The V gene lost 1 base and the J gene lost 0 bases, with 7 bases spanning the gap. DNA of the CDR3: TGTGCCAGCAGCCAAGGCATGAGCTCCTACAATGAGCAGTTCTTC. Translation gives CASSQGMSSYNEQFF.

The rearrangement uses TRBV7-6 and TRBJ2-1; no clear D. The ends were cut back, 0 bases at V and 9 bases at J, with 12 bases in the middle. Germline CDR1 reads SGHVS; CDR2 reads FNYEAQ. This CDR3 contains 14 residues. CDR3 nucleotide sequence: TGTGCCAGCAGCTTAGCGCTTAGGGCCGTTGAGCAGTTCTTC. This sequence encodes CASSLALRAVEQFF.

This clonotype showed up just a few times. CDR3 in DNA: TGCAGTGCTTACTCTGGACTAGCGGGATATCGGGGCGGGGAGCTGTTTTTT. It codes for CSAYSGLAGYRGGELFF. The rearrangement uses TRBV20-1 and TRBJ2-2; 12 bases line up with TRBD2. Germline CDR1 DFQATT, CDR2 SNEGSKA (reference sequence). This CDR3 is built from 17 residues. The junction had 14 bases not matched to a gene; V was cut back by 5 bases and J by 7 bases.

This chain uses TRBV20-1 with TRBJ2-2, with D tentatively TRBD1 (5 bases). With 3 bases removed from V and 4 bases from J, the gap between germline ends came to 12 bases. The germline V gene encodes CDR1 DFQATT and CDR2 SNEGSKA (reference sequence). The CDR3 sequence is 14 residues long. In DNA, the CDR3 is TGCAGTGCTAGTATACCAGGGTCCACCGGGGAGCTGTTTTTT. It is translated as CSASIPGSTGELFF.

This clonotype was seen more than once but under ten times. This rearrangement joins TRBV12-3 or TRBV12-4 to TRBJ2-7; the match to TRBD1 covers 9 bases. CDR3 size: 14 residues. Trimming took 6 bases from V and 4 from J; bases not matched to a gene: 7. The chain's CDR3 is CASSLGQGKYEQYV. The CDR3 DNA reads TGTGCCAGCAGCCTGGGACAGGGAAAATACGAGCAGTACGTC.

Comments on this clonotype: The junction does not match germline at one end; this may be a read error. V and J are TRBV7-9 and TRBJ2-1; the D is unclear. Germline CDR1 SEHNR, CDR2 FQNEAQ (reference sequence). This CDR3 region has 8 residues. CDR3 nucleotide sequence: TGTGCCAGCAGCCAAGAGCCGTTC. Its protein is CASSQEPF.

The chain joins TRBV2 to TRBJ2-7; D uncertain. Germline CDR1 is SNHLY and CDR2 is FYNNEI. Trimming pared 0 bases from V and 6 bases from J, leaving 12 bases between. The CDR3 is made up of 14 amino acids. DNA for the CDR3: TGTGCCAGCAGTGAAGCGACCTGGGTGCGCGAGCAGTACTTC. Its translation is CASSEATWVREQYF.

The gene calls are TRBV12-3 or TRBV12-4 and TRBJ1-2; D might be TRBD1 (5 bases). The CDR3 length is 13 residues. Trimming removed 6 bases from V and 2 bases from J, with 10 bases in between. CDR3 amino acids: CASSQGSNYGYTF. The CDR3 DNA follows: TGTGCCAGCAGCCAGGGTTCCAACTATGGCTACACCTTC.

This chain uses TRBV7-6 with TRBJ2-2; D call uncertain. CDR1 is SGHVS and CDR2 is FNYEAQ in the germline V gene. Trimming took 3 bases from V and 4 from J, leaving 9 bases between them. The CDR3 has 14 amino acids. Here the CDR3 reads CASSFTVSTGELFF. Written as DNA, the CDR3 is TGTGCCAGCAGCTTTACAGTTTCCACCGGGGAGCTGTTTTTT.

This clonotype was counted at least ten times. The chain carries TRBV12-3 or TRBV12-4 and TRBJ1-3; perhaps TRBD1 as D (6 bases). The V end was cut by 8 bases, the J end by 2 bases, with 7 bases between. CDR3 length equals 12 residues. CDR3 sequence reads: CASEGAGNTIYF. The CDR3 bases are TGTGCCAGCGAGGGGGCTGGAAACACCATATATTTT.

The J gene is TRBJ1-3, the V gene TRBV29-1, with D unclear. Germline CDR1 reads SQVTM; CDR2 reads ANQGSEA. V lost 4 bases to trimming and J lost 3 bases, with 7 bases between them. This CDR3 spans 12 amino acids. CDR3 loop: CSVGGIGNTIYF. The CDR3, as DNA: TGCAGCGTTGGAGGAATTGGAAACACCATATATTTT.

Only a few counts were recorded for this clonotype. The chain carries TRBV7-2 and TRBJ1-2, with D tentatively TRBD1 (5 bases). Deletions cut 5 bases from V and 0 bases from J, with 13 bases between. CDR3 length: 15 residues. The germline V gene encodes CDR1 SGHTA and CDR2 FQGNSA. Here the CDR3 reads CASSLGTVSNYGYTF. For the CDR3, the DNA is TGTGCCAGCAGCCTAGGGACGGTTTCTAACTATGGCTACACCTTC.

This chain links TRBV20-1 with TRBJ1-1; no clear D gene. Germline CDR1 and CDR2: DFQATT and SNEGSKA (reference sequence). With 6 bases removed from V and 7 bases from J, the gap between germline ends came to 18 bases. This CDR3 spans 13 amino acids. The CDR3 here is CSASRPGLLEAFF. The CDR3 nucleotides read TGCAGTGCCAGCAGACCCGGGCTGCTTGAAGCTTTCTTT.

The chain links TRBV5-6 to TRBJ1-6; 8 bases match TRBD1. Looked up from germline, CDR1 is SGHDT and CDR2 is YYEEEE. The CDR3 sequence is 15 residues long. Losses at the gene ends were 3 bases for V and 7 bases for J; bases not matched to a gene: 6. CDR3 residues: CASSYDRGGNSPLHF. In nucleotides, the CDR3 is TGTGCCAGCAGCTACGACAGGGGCGGCAATTCACCCCTCCACTTT.

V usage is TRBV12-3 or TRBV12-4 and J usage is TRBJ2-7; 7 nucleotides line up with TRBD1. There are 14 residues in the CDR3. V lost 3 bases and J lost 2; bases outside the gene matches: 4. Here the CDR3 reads CASSFGTEPYEQYF. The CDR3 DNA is TGTGCCAGCAGTTTTGGGACAGAACCCTACGAGCAGTACTTC.